Listed below are T cell receptor beta chains from one sample, sequenced in a study of blood T cell repertoires in COVID-19. Produced via immunoSEQ multiplex PCR; TCRdb's table is partial and in-frame only. The repertoire includes around 300,000 clones, about nine tenths of them detected once, and approximately 7.5% sits in the top ten. Sequencing input: peripheral blood. Source of these receptors: a woman aged 25 to 39 with COVID-19, enrolled during active disease. Each CDR3 is given with its conserved first and last residue. Each record gives: CDR3 length, J gene, V gene, CDR3 protein.

>16|TRBJ2-1|TRBV4-1
CASSPTRGTGGNEQFF
>16|TRBJ1-2|TRBV6-1
CASSEPSDRALDGYTF
>14|TRBJ1-2|TRBV6-5
CASRPPGRGGGYTF
>12|TRBJ1-2|TRBV27
CASSLSGRFYTF
>14|TRBJ2-7|TRBV7-9
CASSLAGNSYEQYF
>17|TRBJ2-2|TRBV19
CASSWSHGLRNTGELFF
>14|TRBJ2-7|TRBV29-1
CSVGGGSGVDEQYF
>14|TRBJ2-4|TRBV29-1
CSAWMGGRGDIQYF
>14|TRBJ1-3|TRBV6-5
CASSYSSSGNTIYF
>17|TRBJ1-2|TRBV15
CATSRSSGRGIDYGYTF
>15|TRBJ1-5|TRBV6-6
CASSFQGSSNQPQHF
>13|TRBJ1-4|TRBV28
CATLLGDRGKLFF
>18|TRBJ2-1|TRBV15
CATSLPESGTRKFNEQFF
>15|TRBJ1-4|TRBV11-2
CASTARGTGDEKLFF
>15|TRBJ2-7|TRBV7-2
CASSAYRGYSYEQYF
>13|TRBJ2-7|TRBV7-2
CASRLPGQGKQYF
>13|TRBJ2-1|TRBV7-3
CASSLLTSGEQFF
>16|TRBJ1-1|TRBV18
CASSLTTGQSNTEAFF
>15|TRBJ2-7|TRBV5-1
CASSPGLAGIYEQYF
>15|TRBJ2-7|TRBV7-9
CASSLATSGVREQYF